This TCR beta chain came from a study of cytomegalovirus exposure and HLA in healthy donors (dated by TCRdb to 2016 to 2017). For the wider study: According to an earlier analysis of 550 to 700 of the donors, about 179 million T cells yielded approximately 120 million unique TCR beta sequences and roughly 280 Gb of sequence data. An early release covering 550 to 650 HLA-typed donors comprised about 300 gigabases of sequencing data and 65 million to 100 million unique TCR sequences. Among the roughly 390 genotyped donors, about 83% belonged to the genetic ancestry cluster associated with self-reported Caucasian donors. The study was designed to test whether signatures of past pathogen exposure could be identified by cataloging public T cell receptors. The study profiled the T cell repertoires of about 720 subjects by immunosequencing and related them to cytomegalovirus serostatus. A separate validation cohort of about 110 different subjects was used in addition to the 666-subject first cohort. The study combined high-throughput TCR immunosequencing, statistical association of individual TCRs with disease status, and machine learning to predict cytomegalovirus infection status. To study patterns of TCR occurrence, a later analysis re-analyzed previously published TCR beta repertoires from 600 to 750 donors and added high-resolution HLA genotyping. The later analysis used no new phenotypic data to find candidate immune exposures, relying instead on TCR beta sequences and their occurrence across donors. In an earlier analysis of a few hundred of the donors, high-throughput TCR beta sequencing was used to judge whether each TCR beta V gene segment behaved as functional or pseudogenic. Donor age, sex, ethnicity and CMV serostatus were collected together with the repertoire data. In a later genetic analysis, genome-wide SNP genotypes for about 60% of the 666 donors were used, and that subset was treated as a discovery cohort. All discovery cohort repertoires had been generated using a single sequencing platform. HLA typing included class I and class II loci at four-digit resolution. The number of typed donors differed by locus: about 629-630 for A, B, C, DRB1 and DQB1; 500 to 550 for DQA1; approximately 600 for DPA1; and roughly 490 for DPB1. Roughly 5 DR-DQ haplotypes were handled as single units for association and clustering, since linkage in the cohort was strong. Among 300 to 500 genotyped donors of the cohort, an average of roughly 230,000 unique TCR beta nucleotide sequences was sequenced per donor, of which 15% to 20% were non-productive. The full study reports these points: Cytomegalovirus status was reported to be diagnosed by the classifier with high specificity and sensitivity in both the original and validation cohorts. In vitro tests confirmed that a few of the cytomegalovirus-associated TCR beta chains recognize cytomegalovirus antigens. A further reported finding was that TCR beta sequences accurately predicted the HLA-A and HLA-B alleles for most subjects in the first cohort. Compared with the roughly 600-donor mean, donors in an Asian-associated ancestry cluster had fewer N-insertions in productive TCRs, according to a later genetic analysis. Because counts were too low, roughly 18 rarely observed V segments, including chromosome 9 orphons, were left out of the earlier analysis of roughly 600 of the donors. Linkage disequilibrium might explain the correlated functional status among segregating V segments, but an unknown experimental factor could not be ruled out. According to a later analysis, most CMV-associated TCR beta chains appeared to be HLA-restricted, and the HLA associations seemed to be driven largely by CMV exposure. Across donors, most TCR sequences were observed very rarely, whereas some public TCRs were present in many individuals. HLA typing was unavailable for some donors at each locus, so association tests used only the typed subset. The cohort was sequenced for TCR beta chains only, and without alpha or paired-chain data the features that could be detected were limited. The authors suggested that the approach could potentially be extended to other disease states and immunological phenotypes. At a false discovery rate of 0.05, a later analysis linked some 17,000 TCR beta sequences to specific HLA alleles. A total of roughly 160 TCR beta chains were listed by the study as associated with cytomegalovirus. Some IMGT-functional V segments, including TRBV6-2 and TRBV6-3, could not be told apart with the 87-base-pair reads, so those segments were excluded. An earlier analysis of 587 of the donors showed that most TCR beta V segments appeared in productive rearrangements either about 90% or about 30% of the time, which broadly matched IMGT annotations. A cluster of highly shared sequence variants was judged likely to be a technical artifact of the sequencing pipeline. In a later analysis, several top co-occurrence clusters were reported to appear linked to parvovirus B19, influenza, CMV and Epstein-Barr virus. In a later analysis, TCR association rates were found to vary across HLA loci, with the most associated TCRs seen for DRB1 alleles and the fewest for HLA-C alleles. In a later analysis, HLA-associated TCR beta chains showed more clonal expansion and lower generation probabilities than non-associated chains that were equally common. The presence/absence analyses assumed that sequencing depth was roughly uniform across donors, and that assumption may not be true. When HLA alleles, especially DR and DQ, strongly co-occurred, TCR associations were difficult to assign to individual alleles. V-gene and J-gene trimming of TCR beta chains was associated with a missense DCLRE1C variant in a later genetic analysis, and the association was replicated in an independent cohort. For the cohort, immune exposure information was limited to CMV serostatus.

In total, about 650 healthy bone marrow donors made up the cohort. At the time of sampling, every cohort member was nominally healthy, though immune exposures that went unrecorded were likely present. The donor tested CMV seronegative and was one of the 352 seronegative cohort members. Every donor gave a peripheral blood sample, and the peripheral blood mononuclear cells from that sample were used for TCR beta sequencing. The Qiagen DNeasy Blood Extraction Kit was used to extract genomic DNA from the blood cell samples. Spanning cysteine to phenylalanine, the CDR3 consists of 12 amino acids. Just the 36-base CDR3 DNA is kept, in frame starting at base 1. The germline V gene provides CDR1 SQVTM and CDR2 ANQGSEA. Regarding this clone: The antigen this receptor binds is unknown. Mismatch with germline at one junction end may stem from a read error.

Library preparation employed the immunoSEQ multiplex PCR assay. For the multiplex PCR, a mixture combining 60 forward primers for TCR Vbeta segments and 13 reverse primers for TCR Jbeta segments was used. Amplification of the CDR3 region of rearranged TCR beta genes was performed with a multiplex PCR assay on genomic DNA. The amplified TCR beta libraries were sequenced on the Illumina HiSeq System as 87-base-pair reads. The paper's data handling went like this. Across the 500 to 700 repertoires, a later analysis counted tens of millions of unique TCR beta chains, around 10 million of which were shared by at least two donors. Raw reads were error-corrected and collapsed into unique sequences by a nearest-neighbor algorithm in which closely related sequences were merged to remove PCR and sequencing errors. CDR3 sequences were aligned to IMGT reference sequences to assign V, D and J gene segments. For a sequence to be retained, a match of at least six nucleotides was required to both a V gene segment and a J gene segment. Rearrangements were classified as productive when the CDR3 lacked stop codons and remained in frame with V and J, and all other rearrangements were classified as non-productive. Following IMGT convention, CDR3 was defined as the stretch from the second conserved V-encoded cysteine up to the conserved J-encoded phenylalanine. The earlier analysis of 550 to 650 of the donors excluded any sequence lacking an unambiguous match to a single V gene segment. An earlier analysis of some 610 of the donors called V segments functional above 56.7% productive rearrangements and segregating when the between-donor standard deviation exceeded 5%. A statistical classification framework was built for diagnosing cytomegalovirus status from the catalog of TCR beta chain sequences. A later analysis assigned V and J genes by comparing TCR nucleotide sequences with IMGT/GENE-DB human TR gene sequences. The TCRdist pipeline was used in a later analysis to assign CDR3 sequences and most-parsimonious VDJ recombination scenarios. In a later analysis, each TCR beta chain was defined by its CDR3 amino acid sequence together with its V-gene family, and reads without a unique V-gene family were excluded. In a later analysis, approximately 590 highly shared, low-generation-probability nucleotide sequences were removed to address suspected cross-contamination and a sequencing artifact. A later analysis calculated a clonal expansion index for each public chain from normalized within-repertoire ranks of inferred template counts. In a later analysis, generation probabilities were computed using a VDJ recombination model fitted to out-of-frame rearrangements, and the results were checked against IGoR. A later analysis scored TCR-TCR, TCR-HLA and TCR-CMV co-occurrence with hypergeometric tests, applying a repertoire-size bias correction to TCR pairs. False discovery rates were estimated in a later analysis by permuting HLA or CMV assignments 20 times. A later analysis grouped co-occurring TCRs with DBSCAN, adding TCRdist sequence similarity when clustering within HLA-allele-positive subsets. Repertoires with fewer than 30,000 or more than 120,000 public chains, plus five repertoires with anomalous nucleotide sharing, were excluded from co-occurrence clustering. TCRdb retrieved this table from immuneACCESS and kept in-frame rearrangements only. Not all clones are present; in checked studies, unresolved V genes account for under half, and no reason is known for the remainder. That table furnishes V, J and clone size, whereas the DNA furnished D and trimming. The sample table records some 200,000 clones. The ten most abundant clones make up about 6% of the sample.

The material sequenced was PBMCs. The sequence links TRBV29-1 to TRBJ1-2, with 10 bases aligning to TRBD1. The sequence derives from a man in his thirties or forties in good health and CMV-seronegative. CDR3 region: CSAAGQGIGCTF. In nucleotides, the sequence is TGCAGCGCCGCGGGACAGGGGATTGGCTGCACCTTC. The CDR3 plus the reference TRBV29-1 and TRBJ1-2 genes for the other parts give the full variable domain: SAVISQKPSRDICQRGTSLTIQCQVDSQVTMMFWYRQQPGQSLTLIATANQGSEATYESGFVIDKFPISRPNLTFSTLTVSNMSPEDSSIYLCSAAGQGIGCTFGSGTRLTVV.